The present TCR beta chain was sequenced within a study of Graves' ophthalmopathy and Graves' hyperthyroidism. This clonotype appeared many times. Patients were diagnosed from clinical symptoms, serum thyroxine, TRAb, thyroid ultrasound and orbital computed tomography. As the template, RNA transcripts were used to amplify TCR beta CDR3 regions. HTBI primers primed a first-round RT-PCR, and a second-round multiplex PCR followed. TCRdb re-derived calls from the multiplex PCR reads in MiXCR, one entry per CDR3 protein. Found here are about 550,000 distinct CDR3 sequences, 39% of them singletons; the top ten hold around 4%. V lost 0 bases and J 1 base, leaving 7 bases between the germline ends. This CDR3 comprises 14 residues. Germline assignment: CDR1 LNHDA and CDR2 SQIVND (reference sequence).

The rearrangement links TRBV19 to TRBJ2-7, with no clear D. The material sequenced was peripheral blood or thyroid tissue (not recorded which). This clonotype was sampled from an adult man with Graves' hyperthyroidism. The CDR3 region is CASSIDLTSYEQYF. CDR3 bases: TGTGCCAGTAGTATAGATTTAACGTCCTACGAGCAGTACTTC.